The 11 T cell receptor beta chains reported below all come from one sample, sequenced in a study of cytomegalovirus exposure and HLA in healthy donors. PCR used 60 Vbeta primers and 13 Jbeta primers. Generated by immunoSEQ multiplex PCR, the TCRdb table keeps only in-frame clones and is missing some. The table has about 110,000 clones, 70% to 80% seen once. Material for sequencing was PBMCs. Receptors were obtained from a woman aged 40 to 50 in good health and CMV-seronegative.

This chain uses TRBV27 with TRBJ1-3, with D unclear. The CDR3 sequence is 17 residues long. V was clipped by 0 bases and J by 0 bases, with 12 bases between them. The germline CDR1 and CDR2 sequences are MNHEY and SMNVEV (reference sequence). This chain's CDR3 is CASSLSRRGSSGNTIYF. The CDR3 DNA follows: TGTGCCAGCAGTTTATCGAGGCGTGGGAGCTCTGGAAACACCATATATTTT.

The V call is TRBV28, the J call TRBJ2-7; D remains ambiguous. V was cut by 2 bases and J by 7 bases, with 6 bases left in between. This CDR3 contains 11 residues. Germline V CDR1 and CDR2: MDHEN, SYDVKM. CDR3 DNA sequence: TGTGCCAGCAGTTTAAGGCGGGAGCAGTACTTC. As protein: CASSLRREQYF.

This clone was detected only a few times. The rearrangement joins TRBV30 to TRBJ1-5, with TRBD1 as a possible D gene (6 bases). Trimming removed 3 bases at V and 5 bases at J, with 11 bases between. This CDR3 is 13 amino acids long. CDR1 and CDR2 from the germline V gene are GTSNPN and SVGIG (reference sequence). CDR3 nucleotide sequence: TGTGCCTGGAGGGGGAAGGGGGATCAGCCCCAGCATTTT. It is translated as CAWRGKGDQPQHF.

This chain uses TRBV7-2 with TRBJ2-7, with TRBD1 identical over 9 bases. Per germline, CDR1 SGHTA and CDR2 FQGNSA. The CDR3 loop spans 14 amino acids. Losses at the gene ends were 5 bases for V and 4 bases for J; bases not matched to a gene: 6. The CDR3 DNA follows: TGTGCCAGCAGCACCTCGGGACAGGGTTACGAGCAGTACTTC. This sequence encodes CASSTSGQGYEQYF.

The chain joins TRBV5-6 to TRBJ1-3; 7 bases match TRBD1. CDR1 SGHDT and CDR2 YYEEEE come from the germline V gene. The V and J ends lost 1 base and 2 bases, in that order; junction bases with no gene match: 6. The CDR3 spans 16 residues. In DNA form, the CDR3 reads TGTGCCAGCAGCTTGAACAGGGGTTTGGCTGGAAACACCATATATTTT. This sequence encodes CASSLNRGLAGNTIYF.

CDR3 loop: CASSLMGDEQFF. DNA of the CDR3: TGTGCCAGCAGCTTAATGGGCGATGAGCAGTTCTTC. The chain uses TRBV5-6 and TRBJ2-1, with unresolved D. Trimming stripped 2 bases from V and 8 bases from J, with 8 bases between. From germline, CDR1 is SGHDT and CDR2 YYEEEE. The CDR3 is made up of 12 amino acids.

As DNA, the CDR3 is TGTGCCACCAGCAGAGATCTCAGCGGGGGCCCACAAGAGACCCAGTACTTC. Protein: CATSRDLSGGPQETQYF. The V call is TRBV15, the J call TRBJ2-5; 8 bases match TRBD2. In germline, CDR1 is LNHNV, CDR2 YYDKDF (reference sequence). Trimming took 0 bases from V and 2 from J; bases not matched to a gene: 8. This CDR3 spans 17 amino acids.

CDR3 coding DNA: TGTGCCAGCAGTTTCAATCTTTACTTTGCGGGTCAGACAGATACGCAGTATTTT. This translates into CASSFNLYFAGQTDTQYF. This chain joins TRBV27 and TRBJ2-3; a weak D match, TRBD2 (5 bases). This CDR3 has 18 amino acids. V was shortened by 3 bases and J by 3 bases, with 22 bases between the two germline ends. Germline lookup yields CDR1 MNHEY and CDR2 SMNVEV (reference sequence).

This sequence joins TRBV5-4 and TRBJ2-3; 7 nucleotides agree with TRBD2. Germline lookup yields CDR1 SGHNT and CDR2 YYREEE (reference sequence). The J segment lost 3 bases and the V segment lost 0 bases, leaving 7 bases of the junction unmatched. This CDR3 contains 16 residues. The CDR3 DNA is TGTGCCAGCAGCTTGGTGGGCGGGAGTGGGACAGATACGCAGTATTTT. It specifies CASSLVGGSGTDTQYF.

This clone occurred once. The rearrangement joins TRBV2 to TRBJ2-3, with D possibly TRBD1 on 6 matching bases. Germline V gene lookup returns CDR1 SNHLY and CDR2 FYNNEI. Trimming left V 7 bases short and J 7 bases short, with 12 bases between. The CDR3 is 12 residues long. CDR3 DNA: TGTGCCAGCACCCGGGACATCAATACGCAGTATTTT. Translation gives CASTRDINTQYF. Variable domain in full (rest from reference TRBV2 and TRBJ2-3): EPEVTQTPSHQVTQMGQEVILRCVPISNHLYFYWYRQILGQKVEFLVSFYNNEISEKSEIFDDQFSVERPDGSNFTLKIRSTKLEDSAMYFCASTRDINTQYFGPGTRLTVL.

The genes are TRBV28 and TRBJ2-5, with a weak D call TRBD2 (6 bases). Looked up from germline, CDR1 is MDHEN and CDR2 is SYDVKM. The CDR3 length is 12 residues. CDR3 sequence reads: CATNPAGETQYF. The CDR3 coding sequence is TGTGCAACCAACCCGGCGGGGGAGACCCAGTACTTC.